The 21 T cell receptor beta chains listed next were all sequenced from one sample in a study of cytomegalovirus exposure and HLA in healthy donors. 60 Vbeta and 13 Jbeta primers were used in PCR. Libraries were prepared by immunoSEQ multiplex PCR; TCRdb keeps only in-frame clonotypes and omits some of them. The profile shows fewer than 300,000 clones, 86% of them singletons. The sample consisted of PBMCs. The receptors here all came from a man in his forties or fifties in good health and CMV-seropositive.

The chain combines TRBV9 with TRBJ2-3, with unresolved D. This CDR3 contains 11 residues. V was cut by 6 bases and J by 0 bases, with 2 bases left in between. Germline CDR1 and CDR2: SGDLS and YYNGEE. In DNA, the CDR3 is TGTGCCAGCACGAGCACAGATACGCAGTATTTT. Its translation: CASTSTDTQYF.

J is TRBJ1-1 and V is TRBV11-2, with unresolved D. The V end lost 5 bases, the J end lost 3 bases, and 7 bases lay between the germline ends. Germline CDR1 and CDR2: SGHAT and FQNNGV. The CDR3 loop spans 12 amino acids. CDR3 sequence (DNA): TGTGCCAGCAGCGCGGGGTACACTGAAGCTTTCTTT. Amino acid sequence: CASSAGYTEAFF.

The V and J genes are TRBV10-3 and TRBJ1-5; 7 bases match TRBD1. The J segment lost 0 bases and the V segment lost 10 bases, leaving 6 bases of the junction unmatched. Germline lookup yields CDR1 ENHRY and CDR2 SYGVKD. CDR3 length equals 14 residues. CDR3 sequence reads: CATEDRASNQPQHF. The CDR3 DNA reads TGTGCCACGGAAGACAGGGCTAGCAATCAGCCCCAGCATTTT.

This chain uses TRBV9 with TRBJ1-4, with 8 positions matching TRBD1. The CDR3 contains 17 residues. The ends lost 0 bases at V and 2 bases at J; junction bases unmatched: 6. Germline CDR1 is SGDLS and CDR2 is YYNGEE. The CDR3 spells CASSVGQGAYTNEKLFF. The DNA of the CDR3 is TGTGCCAGCAGCGTAGGCCAGGGGGCGTATACTAATGAAAAACTGTTTTTT.

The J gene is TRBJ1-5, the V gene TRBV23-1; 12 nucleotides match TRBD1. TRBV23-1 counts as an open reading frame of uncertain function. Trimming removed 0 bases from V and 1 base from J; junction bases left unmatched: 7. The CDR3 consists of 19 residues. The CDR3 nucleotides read TGCGCCAGCAGTCAATCTAGGGACAGGGGGCACAAAAGCAATCAGCCCCAGCATTTT. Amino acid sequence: CASSQSRDRGHKSNQPQHF.

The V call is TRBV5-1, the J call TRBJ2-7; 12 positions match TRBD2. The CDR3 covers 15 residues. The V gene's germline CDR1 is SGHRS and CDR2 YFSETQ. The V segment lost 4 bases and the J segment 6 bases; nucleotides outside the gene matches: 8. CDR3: CASSLRLAGAFEQYF. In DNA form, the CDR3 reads TGCGCCAGCAGCCTCCGACTAGCGGGAGCGTTCGAGCAGTACTTC.

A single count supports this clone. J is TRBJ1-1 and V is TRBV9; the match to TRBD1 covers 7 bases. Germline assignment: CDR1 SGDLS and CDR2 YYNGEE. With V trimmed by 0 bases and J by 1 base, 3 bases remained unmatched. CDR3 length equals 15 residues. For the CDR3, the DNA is TGTGCCAGCAGCGTAGCAGGGACAGCGAACACTGAAGCTTTCTTT. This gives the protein CASSVAGTANTEAFF.

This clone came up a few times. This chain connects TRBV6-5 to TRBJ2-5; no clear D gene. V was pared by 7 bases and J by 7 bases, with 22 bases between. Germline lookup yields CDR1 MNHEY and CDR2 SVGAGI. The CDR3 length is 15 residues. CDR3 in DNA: TGTGCCAGCACCAACCCAGCGCCTCCGATAGGGACCCAGTACTTC. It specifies CASTNPAPPIGTQYF.

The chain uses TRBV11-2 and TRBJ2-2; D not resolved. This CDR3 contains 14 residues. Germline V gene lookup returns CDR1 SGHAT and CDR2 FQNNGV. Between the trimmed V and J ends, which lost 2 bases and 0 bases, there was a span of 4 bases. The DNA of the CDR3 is TGTGCCAGCAGCTTACCAACGAACACCGGGGAGCTGTTTTTT. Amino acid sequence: CASSLPTNTGELFF.

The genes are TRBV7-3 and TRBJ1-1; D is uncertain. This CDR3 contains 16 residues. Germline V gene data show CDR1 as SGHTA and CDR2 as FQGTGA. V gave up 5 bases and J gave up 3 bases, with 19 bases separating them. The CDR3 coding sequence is TGTGCCAGCAGCCCAAACGCAGCGGGAAGCGACACTGAAGCTTTCTTT. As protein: CASSPNAAGSDTEAFF.

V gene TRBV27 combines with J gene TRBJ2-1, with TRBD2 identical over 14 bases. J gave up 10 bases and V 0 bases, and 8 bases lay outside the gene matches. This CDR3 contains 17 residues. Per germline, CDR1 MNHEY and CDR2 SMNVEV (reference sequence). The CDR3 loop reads CASSLSETSGRAVEQFF. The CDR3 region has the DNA TGTGCCAGCAGTTTATCTGAGACTAGCGGGAGGGCCGTCGAGCAGTTCTTC.

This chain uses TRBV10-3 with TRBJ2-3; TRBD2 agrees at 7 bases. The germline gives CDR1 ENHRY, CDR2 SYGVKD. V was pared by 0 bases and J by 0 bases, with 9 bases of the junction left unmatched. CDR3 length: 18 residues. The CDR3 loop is CAISESNWASGSTDTQYF. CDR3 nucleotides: TGTGCCATCAGTGAGTCTAACTGGGCTAGCGGTAGCACAGATACGCAGTATTTT.

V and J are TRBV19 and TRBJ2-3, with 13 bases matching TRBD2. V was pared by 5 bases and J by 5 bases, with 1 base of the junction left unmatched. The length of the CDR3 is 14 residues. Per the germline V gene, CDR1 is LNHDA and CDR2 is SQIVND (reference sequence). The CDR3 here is CASSWTSGRDTQYF. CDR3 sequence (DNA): TGTGCCAGTAGTTGGACTAGCGGGAGAGATACGCAGTATTTT.

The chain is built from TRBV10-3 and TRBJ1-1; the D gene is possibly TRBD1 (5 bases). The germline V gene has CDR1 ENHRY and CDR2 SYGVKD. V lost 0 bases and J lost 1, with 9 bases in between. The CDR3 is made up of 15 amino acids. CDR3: CAISESNGGNTEAFF. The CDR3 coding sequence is TGTGCCATCAGTGAGTCGAACGGGGGGAACACTGAAGCTTTCTTT.

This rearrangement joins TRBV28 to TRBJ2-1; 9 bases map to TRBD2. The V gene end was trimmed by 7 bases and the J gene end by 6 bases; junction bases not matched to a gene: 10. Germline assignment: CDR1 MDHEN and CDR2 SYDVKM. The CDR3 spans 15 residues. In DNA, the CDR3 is TGTGCCAGCACATTGGGGCGGGAGGGCCCCAATGAGCAGTTCTTC. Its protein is CASTLGREGPNEQFF.

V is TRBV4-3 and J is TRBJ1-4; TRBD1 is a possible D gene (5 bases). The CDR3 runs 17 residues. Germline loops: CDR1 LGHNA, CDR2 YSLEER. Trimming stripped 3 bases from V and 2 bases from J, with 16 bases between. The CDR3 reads CASSQTHRGWTNEKLFF. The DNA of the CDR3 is TGCGCCAGCAGCCAGACTCATCGGGGGTGGACTAATGAAAAACTGTTTTTT.

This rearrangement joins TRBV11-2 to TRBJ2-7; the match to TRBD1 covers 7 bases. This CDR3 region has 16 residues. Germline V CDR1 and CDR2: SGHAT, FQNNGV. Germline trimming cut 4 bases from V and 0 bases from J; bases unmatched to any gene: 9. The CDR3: CASSSPQGVSSYEQYF. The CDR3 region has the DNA TGTGCCAGCAGCTCACCCCAGGGGGTGAGCTCCTACGAGCAGTACTTC.

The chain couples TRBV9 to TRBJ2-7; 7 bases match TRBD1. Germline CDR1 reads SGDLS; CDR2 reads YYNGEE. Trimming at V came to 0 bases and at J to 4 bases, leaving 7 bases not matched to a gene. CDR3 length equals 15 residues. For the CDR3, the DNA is TGTGCCAGCAGCGTAGCTTCTACAGGGGTGTACGAGCAGTACTTC. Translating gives CASSVASTGVYEQYF.

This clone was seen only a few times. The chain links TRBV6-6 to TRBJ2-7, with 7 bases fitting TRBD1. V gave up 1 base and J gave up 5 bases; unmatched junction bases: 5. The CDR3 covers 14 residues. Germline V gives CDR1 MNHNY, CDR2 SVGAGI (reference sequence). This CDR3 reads CASSYFDRVHEQYF. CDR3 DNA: TGTGCCAGCAGTTACTTCGACAGGGTCCACGAGCAGTACTTC.

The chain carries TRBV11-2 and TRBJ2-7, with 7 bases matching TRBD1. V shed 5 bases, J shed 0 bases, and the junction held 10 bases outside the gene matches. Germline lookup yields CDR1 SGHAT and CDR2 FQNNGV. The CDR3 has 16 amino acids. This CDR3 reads CASSVGAGGISYEQYF. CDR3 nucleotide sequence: TGTGCCAGCAGCGTTGGAGCAGGGGGAATCTCCTACGAGCAGTACTTC. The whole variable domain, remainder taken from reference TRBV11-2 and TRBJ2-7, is EAGVAQSPRYKIIEKRQSVAFWCNPISGHATLYWYQQILGQGPKLLIQFQNNGVVDDSQLPKDRFSAERLKGVDSTLKIQPAKLEDSAVYLCASSVGAGGISYEQYFGPGTRLTVT.

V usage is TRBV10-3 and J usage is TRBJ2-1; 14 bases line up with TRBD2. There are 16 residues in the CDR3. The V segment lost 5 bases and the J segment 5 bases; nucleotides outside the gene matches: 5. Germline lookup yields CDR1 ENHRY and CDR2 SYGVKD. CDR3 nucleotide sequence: TGTGCCATCAGTAGGACTAGCGGGAGGTTTGACAATGAGCAGTTCTTC. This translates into CAISRTSGRFDNEQFF.